The rows below give T cell receptor beta chains drawn from one sample of a study of T cell responses to AZD1222 COVID-19 vaccine. The table came from immunoSEQ multiplex PCR; TCRdb's copy has only in-frame clones and leaves some out. The sample lists some 150,000 clones; around 94% were seen once. Material: peripheral blood, obtained on day 0 of AZD1222 vaccination. The receptors shown here come from an adult in good health. CDR3s include the opening cysteine and the closing phenylalanine or tryptophan. The order of the fields is D gene, V gene, J gene, clone size, CDR3 protein, CDR3 DNA. The D gene is left open where the match is weak. Part of the rows lack a size; the others show once, few, many or a class for expanded clones.

D: .
V: TRBV15
J: TRBJ2-1
size: .
CDR3: CATSRGLSSSYNEQFF
DNA: TGTGCCACCAGCAGAGGTCTCTCAAGCTCCTACAATGAGCAGTTCTTC

D: .
V: TRBV7-2
J: TRBJ2-1
size: .
CDR3: CASSFGPNSYNEQFF
DNA: TGTGCCAGCAGCTTCGGCCCTAACTCCTACAATGAGCAGTTCTTC

D: .
V: TRBV27
J: TRBJ1-1
size: .
CDR3: CASSVRDGTEAFF
DNA: TGTGCCAGCAGTGTCCGGGACGGTACTGAAGCTTTCTTT

D: TRBD1
V: TRBV30
J: TRBJ1-2
size: .
CDR3: CAWSWAGTGGDNGYTF
DNA: TGTGCCTGGAGTTGGGCCGGGACAGGGGGCGATAATGGCTACACCTTC

D: .
V: TRBV30
J: TRBJ1-5
size: .
CDR3: CAWGTVGGGQPQHF
DNA: TGTGCCTGGGGGACGGTTGGGGGAGGCCAGCCCCAGCATTTT

D: .
V: TRBV4-1
J: TRBJ2-2
size: .
CDR3: CASSQVAGYGTGELFF
DNA: TGCGCCAGCAGCCAAGTTGCCGGATACGGCACCGGGGAGCTGTTTTTT

D: TRBD2
V: TRBV3-1/TRBV3-2
J: TRBJ2-5
size: .
CDR3: CASSQALAGVETQYF
DNA: TGTGCCAGCAGCCAAGCACTAGCGGGAGTTGAGACCCAGTACTTC

D: .
V: TRBV19
J: TRBJ1-1
size: .
CDR3: CASRERYTEAFF
DNA: TGTGCCAGTAGGGAGCGGTACACTGAAGCTTTCTTT

D: .
V: TRBV7-2
J: TRBJ1-2
size: .
CDR3: CASSEGGSYGYTF
DNA: TGTGCCAGCAGCGAGGGGGGTAGCTATGGCTACACCTTC

D: .
V: TRBV21-1
J: TRBJ1-2
size: .
CDR3: CASSNAVLGGGYTF
DNA: TGTGCCAGCAGCAACGCGGTCTTGGGAGGTGGCTACACCTTC

D: .
V: TRBV12-3/TRBV12-4
J: TRBJ1-6
size: .
CDR3: CASSEISSPLHF
DNA: TGTGCCAGCAGTGAGATTTCTTCACCCCTCCACTTT

D: .
V: TRBV7-9
J: TRBJ1-3
size: .
CDR3: CASSLAWQSAESGNTIYF
DNA: TGTGCCAGCAGCTTAGCGTGGCAGTCCGCCGAGTCTGGAAACACCATATATTTT

D: .
V: TRBV27
J: TRBJ2-6
size: .
CDR3: CASSPPAGANVLTF
DNA: TGTGCCAGCAGTCCTCCGGCTGGGGCCAACGTCCTGACTTTC

D: .
V: TRBV28
J: TRBJ2-4
size: .
CDR3: CASSLLAPENIQYF
DNA: TGTGCCAGCAGTTTACTAGCGCCGGAAAACATTCAGTACTTC

D: .
V: TRBV7-9
J: TRBJ2-1
size: .
CDR3: CASILGGLSSYNEQFF
DNA: TGTGCCAGCATCCTTGGGGGACTGAGCTCCTACAATGAGCAGTTCTTC

D: TRBD1
V: TRBV3-1/TRBV3-2
J: TRBJ1-4
size: .
CDR3: CASSQTRTGHEKLFF
DNA: TGTGCCAGCAGCCAGACACGGACAGGCCATGAAAAACTGTTTTTT

D: TRBD1
V: TRBV11-2
J: TRBJ1-2
size: few
CDR3: CASSQGGGRDYGYTF
DNA: TGTGCCAGCAGCCAGGGGGGCGGAAGGGACTATGGCTACACCTTC

D: .
V: TRBV6-5
J: TRBJ2-1
size: .
CDR3: CASSYSNRERMDEQFF
DNA: TGTGCCAGCAGTTACTCGAACAGGGAGAGGATGGATGAGCAGTTCTTC

D: .
V: TRBV5-4
J: TRBJ1-2
size: .
CDR3: CASSEGGGYTF
DNA: TGTGCCAGCAGCGAGGGTGGGGGCTACACCTTC

D: .
V: TRBV21-1
J: TRBJ2-6
size: .
CDR3: CASSKISLGAGVKLGANVLTF
DNA: TGTGCCAGCAGCAAAATAAGCCTCGGGGCAGGGGTTAAGCTAGGGGCCAACGTCCTGACTTTC

D: TRBD1
V: TRBV7-8
J: TRBJ1-3
size: .
CDR3: CASSVQGPGNTIYF
DNA: TGTGCCAGCAGCGTACAGGGGCCTGGAAACACCATATATTTT

D: .
V: TRBV4-1
J: TRBJ2-1
size: .
CDR3: CASTSGGSYNEQFF
DNA: TGCGCCAGCACCTCTGGGGGCTCCTACAATGAGCAGTTCTTC

D: .
V: TRBV5-4
J: TRBJ1-4
size: .
CDR3: CASSPQLGRVDEKLFF
DNA: TGTGCCAGCAGCCCTCAGCTTGGGCGGGTGGATGAAAAACTGTTTTTT

D: TRBD1
V: TRBV5-1
J: TRBJ2-2
size: .
CDR3: CASSLEQGTGELFF
DNA: TGCGCCAGCAGCTTGGAACAGGGGACCGGGGAGCTGTTTTTT

D: .
V: TRBV11-3
J: TRBJ1-5
size: once
CDR3: CASSLPGPRRNYSNQPQHF
DNA: TGTGCCAGCAGCTTGCCCGGGCCCCGTAGAAATTATAGCAATCAGCCCCAGCATTTT

D: TRBD1
V: TRBV2
J: TRBJ1-1
size: .
CDR3: CASSVTGGGGTEAFF
DNA: TGTGCCAGCAGTGTAACAGGGGGCGGGGGTACTGAAGCTTTCTTT

D: .
V: TRBV28
J: TRBJ2-2
size: once
CDR3: CASCRWKNTGELFF
DNA: TGTGCCAGCTGCAGGTGGAAAAACACCGGGGAGCTGTTTTTT

D: .
V: TRBV7-9
J: TRBJ1-6
size: .
CDR3: CASSLLLLRSGINSPLHF
DNA: TGTGCCAGCAGCTTATTGCTATTGCGTTCAGGGATTAATTCACCCCTCCACTTT

D: .
V: TRBV6-4
J: TRBJ2-1
size: .
CDR3: CASSDRDYNEQFF
DNA: TGTGCCAGCAGTGACCGGGACTACAATGAGCAGTTCTTC

D: .
V: TRBV4-1
J: TRBJ1-2
size: .
CDR3: CASSQNRDYGYTF
DNA: TGCGCCAGCAGCCAAAACAGGGACTATGGCTACACCTTC

D: .
V: TRBV5-1
J: TRBJ2-1
size: .
CDR3: CASSLVTSLDEQFF
DNA: TGCGCCAGCAGCTTGGTGACTAGTTTGGATGAGCAGTTCTTC

D: .
V: TRBV13
J: TRBJ2-2
size: .
CDR3: CASSLSGITGELFF
DNA: TGTGCCAGCAGCTTGAGCGGTATTACCGGGGAGCTGTTTTTT

D: .
V: TRBV11-2
J: TRBJ1-1
size: .
CDR3: CASSTPYRVANTEAFF
DNA: TGTGCCAGCAGCACCCCTTACAGGGTCGCGAACACTGAAGCTTTCTTT